Listed here are 24 T cell receptor beta chains from one sample, sequenced in a study of Ad26.COV2.S vaccination and SARS-CoV-2 variants. This sample's treatment: 15 to 20 received Ad26.COV2.S at low or high dose, single or two shots; about 5 received placebo; per-sample allocation not given. Sampling was done on day 63 after the first vaccine or placebo injection. Produced via immunoSEQ multiplex PCR; TCRdb's table is partial and in-frame only. The sample includes roughly 320,000 clones, about 85% of them seen just once. Sample: peripheral blood, taken in a trial of Ad26.COV2.S vaccine versus placebo. The source of these receptors is a person between 18 and 59 years old who received the Ad26.COV2.S COVID-19 vaccine or a placebo.

The J gene is TRBJ1-2, the V gene TRBV28; D is possibly TRBD1 (6 bases). There are 14 residues in the CDR3. Germline V CDR1 and CDR2: MDHEN, SYDVKM. The V end lost 6 bases, the J end lost 5 bases, and 16 bases lay between the germline ends. CDR3 residues: CASRPDSIGYGYTF. The CDR3 DNA reads TGTGCCAGCAGGCCGGACAGTATTGGGTATGGCTACACCTTC.

V and J are TRBV28 and TRBJ2-3; 8 positions agree with TRBD2. From germline, CDR1 is MDHEN and CDR2 SYDVKM. Trimming took 6 bases from V and 7 from J; bases not matched to a gene: 9. This CDR3 has 14 residues. The CDR3 spells CASSPGLVLNTQYF. As DNA, the CDR3 is TGTGCCAGCAGCCCGGGACTAGTGCTGAATACGCAGTATTTT.

The V call is TRBV7-9, the J call TRBJ2-1, with D maybe TRBD2 (6 bases). The CDR3 length is 14 residues. Germline assignment: CDR1 SEHNR and CDR2 FQNEAQ (reference sequence). Trimming stripped 7 bases from V and 4 bases from J, with 14 bases between. This CDR3 is CASNRRDSYNEQFF. In nucleotides, the CDR3 is TGTGCCAGCAACCGCCGGGACTCGTACAATGAGCAGTTCTTC.

The gene calls are TRBV4-1 and TRBJ1-5; D not resolved. The germline gives CDR1 MGHRA, CDR2 YSYEKL. Trimming shortened V by 2 bases and J by 4 bases, and 12 bases separated the two germline ends. The CDR3 loop spans 15 amino acids. The CDR3 DNA is TGCGCCAGCAGCCAACTTTCGGGATATAATCAGCCCCAGCATTTT. Translating gives CASSQLSGYNQPQHF.

CDR3 sequence: CASSPRGGNTGELFF. CDR3 DNA sequence: TGTGCCAGCAGCCCTCGAGGGGGGAACACCGGGGAGCTGTTTTTT. The chain uses TRBV11-3 and TRBJ2-2; a possible D gene is TRBD1 (6 bases). The CDR3 consists of 15 residues. CDR1 and CDR2 (germline): SGHNT, YENEEA. Trimming removed 5 bases at V and 1 base at J, with 11 bases between.

This clone was counted between two and nine times. The chain couples TRBV4-2 to TRBJ2-3, with 11 bases aligning to TRBD2. Trimming at V came to 5 bases and at J to 1 base, leaving 8 bases not matched to a gene. Germline-derived CDR1 and CDR2 are LGHNA and YNFKEQ. This CDR3 spans 17 amino acids. CDR3 amino acids: CASSIGPTSGGTDTQYF. The CDR3 DNA is TGTGCCAGCAGCATAGGACCGACTAGCGGGGGCACAGATACGCAGTATTTT.

The CDR3 sequence is CASSPRPAWGTEAFF. For the CDR3, the DNA is TGTGCCAGCTCACCAAGGCCCGCCTGGGGCACTGAAGCTTTCTTT. The J gene is TRBJ1-1, the V gene TRBV18; D gene uncertain. The germline V and J ends were trimmed by 2 bases and 4 bases, with 14 bases remaining between them. The CDR3 loop spans 15 amino acids. Germline values: CDR1 KGHSH, CDR2 LQKENI.

The chain recombines TRBV6-2 or TRBV6-3 with TRBJ1-4; D is unresolved. The germline V gene encodes CDR1 MNHEY and CDR2 SVGEGT. V lost 6 bases, J lost 6 bases, and 14 bases lay in between. This CDR3 region has 14 residues. CDR3 nucleotides: TGTGCCAGCAGCCACGGAACGAGAGATGAAAAACTGTTTTTT. It encodes CASSHGTRDEKLFF.

The gene calls are TRBV3-1 (or the pseudogene TRBV3-2) and TRBJ1-2; TRBD1 might be the D (5 bases). CDR1 LGHDT and CDR2 YNNKEL come from the germline V gene (reference sequence). There are 14 residues in the CDR3. V shed 0 bases and J shed 3 bases, with 8 bases lying between them. CDR3 in amino acids: CASSQDAGYYGYTF. The CDR3 nucleotides are TGTGCCAGCAGCCAAGATGCAGGGTACTATGGCTACACCTTC.

J is TRBJ1-2 and V is TRBV9, with 9 bases aligning to TRBD1. Germline assignment: CDR1 SGDLS and CDR2 YYNGEE. With V trimmed by 3 bases and J by 8 bases, 8 bases remained unmatched. The CDR3 is 14 amino acids. As DNA, the CDR3 is TGTGCCAGCAGCGCCTCGGGACAGGGCCGGGGCTACACCTTC. Protein sequence: CASSASGQGRGYTF.

V usage is TRBV28 and J usage is TRBJ2-7; D is possibly TRBD2 (6 bases). V was pared by 2 bases and J by 7 bases, with 9 bases between. CDR3 length: 12 residues. In germline, CDR1 is MDHEN, CDR2 SYDVKM. This CDR3 is CASSLVGREQYF. Written as DNA, the CDR3 is TGTGCCAGCAGTTTAGTGGGGAGGGAGCAGTACTTC.

The rearrangement joins TRBV28 to TRBJ2-7; D may be TRBD1 or TRBD2 (5 bases each). Trimming stripped 10 bases from V and 2 bases from J, with 15 bases between. Germline CDR1 MDHEN, CDR2 SYDVKM. The CDR3 has 13 residues. CDR3 in DNA: TGTGCCACCACCGGGACGGGGACCTACGAGCAGTACTTC. Translating gives CATTGTGTYEQYF.

This chain connects TRBV3-1 (or the pseudogene TRBV3-2) to TRBJ2-2; D gene unclear. The CDR3 covers 13 residues. V dropped 6 bases and J dropped 6 bases, with 11 bases sitting between them. The germline gives CDR1 LGHDT, CDR2 YNNKEL (reference sequence). CDR3 sequence reads: CASSRFRPGELFF. CDR3 nucleotides: TGTGCCAGCAGTCGCTTTCGTCCCGGGGAGCTGTTTTTT.

V and J are TRBV28 and TRBJ2-7; possible D gene TRBD2, 5 bases. This CDR3 is 11 amino acids long. Trimming pared 5 bases from V and 7 bases from J, leaving 9 bases between. CDR1 and CDR2 from the germline V gene are MDHEN and SYDVKM. The CDR3 DNA is TGTGCCAGCAGTATACGAGGGGAGCAGTACTTC. The encoded protein is CASSIRGEQYF.

There are many counts of this clone. The gene calls are TRBV4-2 and TRBJ2-5; no clear D. Germline V gene lookup returns CDR1 LGHNA and CDR2 YNFKEQ. This CDR3 comprises 17 residues. V gave up 1 base and J gave up 3 bases, with 18 bases separating them. CDR3 nucleotides: TGTGCCAGCAGCCAAGGTGTCGGACCCCACCAAAAAGAGACCCAGTACTTC. Protein product: CASSQGVGPHQKETQYF.

The V call is TRBV19, the J call TRBJ1-1, with no clear D. The CDR3 sequence is 13 residues long. Looked up from germline, CDR1 is LNHDA and CDR2 is SQIVND (reference sequence). V lost 3 bases, J lost 0 bases, and 5 bases lay in between. The CDR3 region has the DNA TGTGCCAGTAGTATTCAGATGAACACTGAAGCTTTCTTT. Its protein is CASSIQMNTEAFF.

V usage is TRBV28 and J usage is TRBJ2-7, with D perhaps matching TRBD1 (6 bases). This CDR3 has 13 amino acids. The ends were cut back, 6 bases at V and 5 bases at J, with 14 bases in the middle. Germline V gives CDR1 MDHEN, CDR2 SYDVKM. The CDR3 DNA is TGTGCCAGCAGCCTTCAGGGGCGCGACGAGCAGTACTTC. It specifies CASSLQGRDEQYF. The full variable domain, with the rest looked up from reference TRBV28 and TRBJ2-7, is DVKVTQSSRYLVKRTGEKVFLECVQDMDHENMFWYRQDPGLGLRLIYFSYDVKMKEKGDIPEGYSVSREKKERFSLILESASTNQTSMYLCASSLQGRDEQYFGPGTRLTVT.

The V and J genes are TRBV4-1 and TRBJ2-2; 7 bases match TRBD1. The CDR3 runs to 18 residues. V trimming: 4 bases; J trimming: 0 bases; junction bases outside the gene matches: 11. CDR1 and CDR2 (germline): MGHRA, YSYEKL. The CDR3 DNA follows: TGCGCCAGCAGCCCCCACCCCCCCGGGACAGCGAACACCGGGGAGCTGTTTTTT. Translated: CASSPHPPGTANTGELFF.

The V gene is TRBV6-1, the J gene TRBJ1-2; weak D call: TRBD1 (6 bases). Deletions cut 2 bases from V and 2 bases from J, with 9 bases between. This CDR3 comprises 14 residues. Germline V CDR1 and CDR2: MNHNS, SASEGT. This CDR3 reads CASSEMTGNYGYTF. The CDR3 DNA reads as TGTGCCAGCAGTGAAATGACAGGAAACTATGGCTACACCTTC.

The rearrangement uses TRBV14 and TRBJ1-2; no reliable D call. The germline CDR1 and CDR2 sequences are SGHDN and FVKESK. CDR3 length: 12 residues. The V and J ends lost 3 bases and 10 bases respectively, with 12 bases between them. CDR3 in DNA: TGTGCCAGCAGCCAGTGGTTTCCCTTCTACACCTTC. Protein: CASSQWFPFYTF.

CDR3 protein: CASSLQRGGPGELFF. CDR3 sequence (DNA): TGTGCCAGCAGTTTACAGCGGGGGGGCCCCGGGGAGCTGTTTTTT. V usage is TRBV27 and J usage is TRBJ2-2; 10 bases agree with TRBD2. Germline V gene sequence: CDR1 MNHEY, CDR2 SMNVEV (reference sequence). The V segment lost 2 bases and the J segment 6 bases; nucleotides outside the gene matches: 3. The CDR3 sequence is 15 residues long.

The chain recombines TRBV5-1 with TRBJ2-1; possible D gene TRBD1, 5 bases. The CDR3 runs 16 residues. V gave up 2 bases and J gave up 5 bases, with 17 bases separating them. Germline V gene lookup returns CDR1 SGHRS and CDR2 YFSETQ. Here the CDR3 reads CASSLPLDKIHNEQFF. CDR3 bases: TGCGCCAGCAGCTTACCTCTGGACAAGATCCACAATGAGCAGTTCTTC.

The CDR3 region is CASSLGVWGNYGYTF. The CDR3, as DNA: TGTGCCAGCAGCCTGGGGGTATGGGGAAACTATGGCTACACCTTC. V is TRBV5-8 and J is TRBJ1-2, with a tentative D call TRBD1 (5 bases). The CDR3 contains 15 residues. CDR1 and CDR2 (germline): SGHTS, YDEGEE. V dropped 4 bases and J dropped 2 bases, with 15 bases sitting between them.

This clone was detected a few times. Other DNA sequences within the sample encode an identical CDR3. The genes are TRBV7-6 and TRBJ1-1; D might be TRBD1 (6 bases). The V end lost 1 base, the J end lost 4 bases, and 10 bases lay between the germline ends. This CDR3 region has 14 residues. Germline loops: CDR1 SGHVS, CDR2 FNYEAQ. CDR3 region: CASSLGGGGTEAFF. The CDR3 DNA is TGTGCCAGCAGCTTAGGAGGGGGAGGCACTGAAGCTTTCTTT.